This is a list of T cell receptor beta chains from one sample in a study of blood T cell repertoires in COVID-19. The data were produced by immunoSEQ multiplex PCR, yet TCRdb's version contains in-frame clones alone and is incomplete. The repertoire holds around 100,000 clones, about 75% seen once, with about 5.9% in the top ten. What was sequenced was peripheral blood. These receptors came from a man older than 75 with acute or convalescent COVID-19. Both conserved end residues are part of each CDR3. A D gene is named only where the DNA matches it firmly. The size field is filled for only some rows; it gives once, few, many or a size class.

d_gene	j_gene	v_gene	abundance	CDR3nt	CDR3aa
TRBD2	TRBJ2-1	TRBV4-2	few	TGTGCCAGCAGCCAGACGACTAGCCCATACCAGTTCTTC	CASSQTTSPYQFF
TRBD2	TRBJ2-1	TRBV11-2	once	TGTGCCAGCAGCTTTGCGGGAGGGTACAATGAGCAGTTCTTC	CASSFAGGYNEQFF
TRBD1	TRBJ1-2	TRBV7-9	.	TGTGCCAGCAGCTCCAGAACAGGGGGTGACTATGGCTACACCTTC	CASSSRTGGDYGYTF
.	TRBJ1-2	TRBV4-1	.	TGCGCCAGCAGCCCCACAGACGGGGGAAGTCGAGCCGGCTACACCTTC	CASSPTDGGSRAGYTF
.	TRBJ1-5	TRBV2	.	TGTGCCAGCAGGGCCGATGGGGGGTCCAATCAGCCCCAGCATTTT	CASRADGGSNQPQHF
TRBD2	TRBJ2-1	TRBV7-2	.	TGTGCCAGCAGCTTACGGGGGACTAGCGGGACCTACAATGAGCAGTTCTTC	CASSLRGTSGTYNEQFF
TRBD2	TRBJ2-1	TRBV6-1	.	TGTGCCAGCAGTTATGCTAGCGGCTACAATGAGCAGTTCTTC	CASSYASGYNEQFF
.	TRBJ2-3	TRBV5-1	few	TGCGCCAGCAGCGACGGGACAAGGGGCACAGATACGCAGTATTTT	CASSDGTRGTDTQYF
.	TRBJ2-6	TRBV5-1	.	TGCGCCAGCAGCCCGGCGGCCTCTGGGGCCAACGTCCTGACTTTC	CASSPAASGANVLTF
TRBD2	TRBJ2-3	TRBV6-5	once	TGTGCCAGCAGTTACCGCACTAGCGGCACAGATACGCAGTATTTT	CASSYRTSGTDTQYF
.	TRBJ2-7	TRBV10-3	.	TGTGCCACACGGAAAAAGCAGGACTACGAGCAGTACTTC	CATRKKQDYEQYF
.	TRBJ2-5	TRBV12-3/TRBV12-4	few	TGTGCCAGCATGAGGCCCCCGACCACCCAGTACTTC	CASMRPPTTQYF
.	TRBJ2-1	TRBV5-6	.	TGTGCCAGCAGCAACTCCGATGAGCAGTTCTTC	CASSNSDEQFF
.	TRBJ2-6	TRBV6-6	once	TGTGCCAGCTCGTCGTACTCTGGGGCCAACGTCCTGACTTTC	CASSSYSGANVLTF
TRBD2	TRBJ2-5	TRBV28	.	TGTGCCAGCTCGGGGGGCCAAGAGACCCAGTACTTC	CASSGGQETQYF
.	TRBJ2-7	TRBV6-5	few	TGTGCCACTACAGGTAGCTCCTACGAGCAGTACTTC	CATTGSSYEQYF
TRBD2	TRBJ2-6	TRBV7-3	few	TGTGCCAGCAGCTTAGAAGTAGCGGGAGTAAGGTCTGGGGCCAACGTCCTGACTTTC	CASSLEVAGVRSGANVLTF
.	TRBJ2-1	TRBV3-1/TRBV3-2	.	TGTGCCAGCAGCTTCGGACAGGGAGGGACTAGCAGTGAGCAGTTCTTC	CASSFGQGGTSSEQFF
.	TRBJ2-7	TRBV7-9	.	TGTGCCAGCAGCCCCCTTTCCTACGAGCAGTACTTC	CASSPLSYEQYF
TRBD2	TRBJ2-3	TRBV3-1/TRBV3-2	.	TGTGCCAGCAGCCAAGGACTAGCGGGAGGTACGCAGTATTTT	CASSQGLAGGTQYF
TRBD1	TRBJ1-6	TRBV30	few	TGTGCCTGGAAAGTACAGGGGGGTTCACCCCTCCACTTT	CAWKVQGGSPLHF
TRBD1	TRBJ1-6	TRBV29-1	.	TGCAGCGTCCAAGACAGGGGTTCACCCCTCCACTTT	CSVQDRGSPLHF
.	TRBJ2-3	TRBV11-3	.	TGTGCCAGCAGCTTACGGGATGATACGCAGTATTTT	CASSLRDDTQYF
TRBD2	TRBJ2-1	TRBV30	.	TGTGCCTGGAGTAGGACGACTAGCGGGAGGACTGAGCAGTTCTTC	CAWSRTTSGRTEQFF
TRBD2	TRBJ2-1	TRBV27	.	TGTGCCAGCAGGGGCGGGAGCTCCTACAATGAGCAGTTCTTC	CASRGGSSYNEQFF
.	TRBJ1-3	TRBV14	.	TGTGCCAGCAGCCAAGGAGTGAGCTCTGGAAACACCATATATTTT	CASSQGVSSGNTIYF
TRBD2	TRBJ2-3	TRBV10-3	.	TGTGCCATCAGTGGGCCCCCCGGTGCTAGCGGGAGGAGCACAGATACGCAGTATTTT	CAISGPPGASGRSTDTQYF
.	TRBJ1-6	TRBV6-5	few	TGTGCCAGCAGTTACCCCGGTGGTGATTCACCCCTCCACTTT	CASSYPGGDSPLHF
.	TRBJ2-1	TRBV11-3	.	TGTGCCAGCAGTGGGGGGTACTCCTACAATGAGCAGTTCTTC	CASSGGYSYNEQFF
.	TRBJ1-6	TRBV9	many	TGTGCCAGCAGCGTAGGAAGTGGACTTTCTGATTCACCCCTCCACTTT	CASSVGSGLSDSPLHF
.	TRBJ2-7	TRBV7-2	.	TGTGCCAGCAGCCCTCCCGGCCGGACAGCCGTTTACGAGCAGTACTTC	CASSPPGRTAVYEQYF
TRBD2	TRBJ2-3	TRBV28	few	TGTGCCAGCAGTTTGATAGGGCTAGCGGGAGTCGCAGATACGCAGTATTTT	CASSLIGLAGVADTQYF
TRBD2	TRBJ2-1	TRBV5-5	.	TGTGCCAGCAGACTAGCGGGAGGAGATGAGCAGTTCTTC	CASRLAGGDEQFF
.	TRBJ1-1	TRBV7-2	once	TGTGCCAGCAGCTTATTAGGCAGGATGTCCACTGAAGCTTTCTTT	CASSLLGRMSTEAFF
.	TRBJ2-3	TRBV7-3	.	TGTGCCAGCAGCTCGTCACTATCGGGCACAGATACGCAGTATTTT	CASSSSLSGTDTQYF
.	TRBJ1-2	TRBV6-6	once	TGTGCCAGCAGTAGGAGGTCCGGGGGGAGCTACACCTTC	CASSRRSGGSYTF
.	TRBJ1-5	TRBV5-5	.	TGTGCCAGCAGCTTGGGCGGCAGTCCCCGGAATCAGCCCCAGCATTTT	CASSLGGSPRNQPQHF
.	TRBJ1-5	TRBV6-4	once	TGTGCCAGATACGATATGGGCCCGTCCCGCAATCAGCCCCAGCATTTT	CARYDMGPSRNQPQHF
.	TRBJ2-2	TRBV28	.	TGTGCCAGCAGTTTAACAGGGATAGGAACCGGGGAGCTGTTTTTT	CASSLTGIGTGELFF
TRBD1	TRBJ1-2	TRBV30	.	TGTGCCTGGAGTGTACGAGGACAGGGCGAGGGGAAAAACTATGGCTACACCTTC	CAWSVRGQGEGKNYGYTF